This T cell receptor (beta chain) was recorded in a study of molecular identifiers for immune sequencing clone quantification. A single record per CDR3 protein comes from TCRdb applying MiXCR to the PCR reads. The sample has a few hundred thousand distinct CDR3 sequences, roughly 24% seen once; the top ten hold around 0.76%. V was pared by 0 bases and J by 6 bases, with 10 bases between. The CDR3 loop spans 14 amino acids. Germline loops: CDR1 MGHRA, CDR2 YSYEKL. Sequenced input: naive CD8+ T cells from blood, with Jurkat cell RNA spiked in. The subset denotes: FACS-sorted CD8+CD4-CCR7+CD45RA+ naive T cells. The clonotype was recovered from a human donor in good health. Some libraries in this study had Jurkat cell RNA spiked in. This rearrangement joins TRBV4-1 to TRBJ2-3; D uncertain. In nucleotides, the CDR3 is TGCGCCAGCAGCCAAGAATGGACGAAGGATACGCAGTATTTT. Amino acids: CASSQEWTKDTQYF.